The present T cell receptor (beta chain) was sequenced within a study of CD8 T cells in Susac syndrome. Reverse transcription of roughly 0.45 to 1 ug RNA was performed with random hexamers. The authors amplified TCR beta CDR3 across 54 Vbeta and 13 Jbeta using immunoSEQ multiplex PCR. TCRdb reanalysed the immunoSEQ multiplex PCR reads using MiXCR and keeps one entry per CDR3 protein. In the table there are about 76,000 distinct CDR3 sequences, 90% to 95% of which are singletons. TCR beta sequences were obtained from blood CD8+ and CD4+ T cells. It was negative isolation that provided the CD8+ and CD4+ T cells, whereas TEMRA cells were enriched by FACS. Germline lookup yields CDR1 SNHLY and CDR2 FYNNEI. This CDR3 contains 14 residues. Trimming left V 4 bases short and J 6 bases short, with 16 bases between.

The TCR sequence derives from a human donor with multiple sclerosis. Source material: CD8+ T cells from PBMCs. The rearrangement joins TRBV2 to TRBJ2-7, with a tentative D call TRBD2 (5 bases). The CDR3 reads CASSVKQLLVEQYF. CDR3 DNA: TGTGCCAGCAGTGTTAAACAGTTACTAGTCGAGCAGTACTTC.